This entry describes one T cell receptor (beta chain). Reverse transcribed after extraction, RNA yielded cDNA as the sequencing template. Sequencing used immunoSEQ multiplex PCR; TCRdb keeps in-frame clones, though not all of them. The data hold about 190,000 clones, with approximately 61% observed a single time. As for treatment: oral pan-JAK inhibitor, 5-10 mg twice daily. This entry comes from a study of CD8+ T cells in alopecia areata. Sequenced material: CD4+ T cells sorted from blood, taken at week 24, from a patient treated with tofacitinib. The sequence derives from a human donor with alopecia areata.

The CDR3 DNA reads TGCGCCAGCAGCCAGGACTCAGAGACCCAGTACTTC. It codes for CASSQDSETQYF. The genes are TRBV5-1 and TRBJ2-5, with D maybe TRBD2 (5 bases). Trimming took off 4 bases at V and 4 bases at J, with 8 bases between the two ends. The germline V gene encodes CDR1 SGHRS and CDR2 YFSETQ. This CDR3 contains 12 residues.